The sequence of this TCR beta chain was determined in a study of blood T cell repertoires in COVID-19. Study at large: The United States, Italy and Spain were the sources of the acute and convalescent COVID-19 samples. T cells, B-cell-depleted T cells, or PBMCs provided the cDNA or gDNA that served as material.

Original analysis: Amplified reference gene primers provided the basis for estimating nucleated cell counts. The repertoire was sequenced with immunoSEQ multiplex PCR; TCRdb's copy has only in-frame clones and lacks some. V and J calls and clone size are copied from that table; D and trimming were computed from the DNA. The sample has some 65,000 clones, 60% to 75% seen once. CDR1 is SGHTA and CDR2 is FQGNSA in the germline V gene. V dropped 5 bases and J dropped 4 bases, with 19 bases sitting between them. This CDR3 has 16 residues. The J gene is TRBJ2-3, the V gene TRBV7-2, with D tentatively TRBD2 (6 bases). The material sequenced was peripheral blood. The clonotype was recovered from an elderly woman with acute or convalescent COVID-19. CDR3 loop: CASSRLSPGVADTQYF. The CDR3 DNA reads as TGTGCCAGCAGCCGCCTTTCCCCGGGAGTTGCAGATACGCAGTATTTT.